These 26 T cell receptor beta chains came from one sample sequenced in a study of control samples from healthy donors and cancer patients. Measured with immunoSEQ multiplex PCR; TCRdb has only the in-frame clones, and not every one. The data show around 100,000 clones, 90% to 95% seen once. Sequencing used blood. These receptors originate from a woman aged 18-30 years in good health.

This clone appeared once. The chain couples TRBV13 to TRBJ1-6; 9 bases fit TRBD1. Germline CDR1 PRHDT, CDR2 FYEKMQ (reference sequence). This CDR3 is built from 15 residues. After removal of 0 bases from V and 10 bases from J, the junction contained 4 bases not matched to a gene. The CDR3 is CASSLGQTGGSPLHF. Written as DNA, the CDR3 is TGTGCCAGCAGCTTAGGCCAGACAGGGGGATCACCCCTCCACTTT.

The chain joins TRBV28 to TRBJ2-2, with a weak D call TRBD1 (6 bases). V lost 5 bases and J 4 bases, leaving 8 bases between the germline ends. The CDR3 sequence is 13 residues long. CDR1 is MDHEN, CDR2 SYDVKM, per germline. The CDR3 loop reads CASSRDTTGELFF. In DNA, the CDR3 is TGTGCCAGCAGTCGGGACACCACCGGGGAGCTGTTTTTT.

V usage is TRBV6-4 and J usage is TRBJ2-1, with a tentative D call TRBD1 (5 bases). V gave up 6 bases and J gave up 5 bases, with 8 bases separating them. CDR3 length equals 12 residues. CDR1 and CDR2 from the germline V gene are MRHNA and SNTAGT. CDR3 amino acids: CASSQGNNEQFF. CDR3 DNA sequence: TGTGCCAGCAGCCAGGGAAACAATGAGCAGTTCTTC.

The V and J genes are TRBV6-5 and TRBJ1-1; D may be TRBD1 (6 bases). The germline V and J ends were trimmed by 7 bases and 10 bases, with 19 bases remaining between them. This CDR3 region has 13 residues. CDR1 and CDR2 from the germline V gene are MNHEY and SVGAGI. This CDR3 is CASKPSPQGRAFF. The CDR3 DNA reads as TGTGCCAGCAAACCGTCGCCACAGGGTCGAGCTTTCTTT.

The chain couples TRBV19 to TRBJ1-6; possibly TRBD1 for D (6 bases). Per germline, CDR1 LNHDA and CDR2 SQIVND (reference sequence). This CDR3 spans 13 amino acids. The V gene lost 7 bases and the J gene lost 13 bases, with 17 bases spanning the gap. In nucleotides, the CDR3 is TGTGCCAGTACGTACGACAGGCTTTTGCCCCTCCACTTT. It specifies CASTYDRLLPLHF.

The chain carries TRBV12-3 or TRBV12-4 and TRBJ1-5, with D uncertain. With 3 bases removed from V and 7 bases from J, the gap between germline ends came to 7 bases. The CDR3 length is 12 residues. The CDR3 region has the DNA TGTGCCAGCAGTTTGGGTGGCCAGCCCCAGCATTTT. It yields the protein CASSLGGQPQHF.

This chain uses TRBV12-3 or TRBV12-4 with TRBJ1-5; D gene ambiguous. This CDR3 region has 13 residues. V lost 5 bases and J lost 1, with 6 bases in between. In DNA, the CDR3 is TGTGCCAGCAGTACGAAAAGCAATCAGCCCCAGCATTTT. Protein sequence: CASSTKSNQPQHF.

J is TRBJ1-2 and V is TRBV4-3, with D unclear. The V end was cut by 3 bases, the J end by 1 base, with 9 bases between. This CDR3 spans 14 amino acids. Germline V lookup: CDR1 LGHNA, CDR2 YSLEER. CDR3 region: CASSQNRHNYGYTF. The CDR3, as DNA: TGCGCCAGCAGCCAGAACAGACATAACTATGGCTACACCTTC.

V usage is TRBV11-2 and J usage is TRBJ1-6; 8 bases map to TRBD1. With V trimmed by 9 bases and J by 11 bases, 6 bases remained unmatched. From germline, CDR1 is SGHAT and CDR2 FQNNGV. There are 12 residues in the CDR3. CDR3 bases: TGTGCCAGTAGGACAGGGACCGCACCCCTCCACTTT. Amino acids: CASRTGTAPLHF.

V usage is TRBV11-2 and J usage is TRBJ1-3; the D gene is possibly TRBD1 (5 bases). This CDR3 has 15 amino acids. The V gene's germline CDR1 is SGHAT and CDR2 FQNNGV. V lost 5 bases, J lost 2 bases, and 13 bases lay in between. The CDR3 DNA is TGTGCCAGCAGCCCTTCCGGACACCCTGGAAACACCATATATTTT. Its protein is CASSPSGHPGNTIYF.

The sample holds one count of this clone. The V gene is TRBV24-1, the J gene TRBJ2-5, with 7 bases lining up with TRBD1. Per germline, CDR1 KGHDR and CDR2 SFDVKD. The length of the CDR3 is 16 residues. With 0 bases clipped from V and 2 bases from J, the junction kept 5 bases outside the gene matches. The CDR3, as DNA: TGTGCCACCAGTGATTTGCCGAGGACAGGACAAGAGACCCAGTACTTC. Amino acids: CATSDLPRTGQETQYF.

The chain combines TRBV19 with TRBJ2-7, with D possibly TRBD2 on 5 matching bases. CDR1 is LNHDA and CDR2 is SQIVND in the germline V gene (reference sequence). The length of the CDR3 is 15 residues. Trimming took 3 bases from V and 4 from J, leaving 16 bases between them. CDR3 amino acids: CASSISGGTLYEQYF. The DNA of the CDR3 is TGTGCCAGTAGTATCAGCGGCGGAACACTGTACGAGCAGTACTTC.

This chain links TRBV6-5 with TRBJ2-1, with D possibly TRBD1 on 6 matching bases. This CDR3 region has 14 residues. V was shortened by 11 bases and J by 1 base, with 15 bases between the two germline ends. CDR1 MNHEY and CDR2 SVGAGI come from the germline V gene. CDR3 amino acids: CAGTMDSSYNEQFF. The CDR3 bases are TGTGCCGGGACGATGGACAGTTCCTACAATGAGCAGTTCTTC.

The chain recombines TRBV5-4 with TRBJ2-1; D may correspond to TRBD1 or TRBD2 (5 bases each). The V end lost 1 base, the J end lost 2 bases, and 10 bases lay between the germline ends. The length of the CDR3 is 15 residues. Germline CDR1 and CDR2: SGHNT and YYREEE (reference sequence). This chain's CDR3 is CASSLSGTAYNEQFF. For the CDR3, the DNA is TGTGCCAGCAGCTTGTCGGGGACGGCCTACAATGAGCAGTTCTTC.

The genes are TRBV19 and TRBJ1-2, with D possibly matching TRBD1 (6 bases). The germline V gene encodes CDR1 LNHDA and CDR2 SQIVND (reference sequence). V dropped 2 bases and J dropped 3 bases, with 10 bases sitting between them. The CDR3 covers 14 residues. CDR3 residues: CASSIRTEHYGYTF. The CDR3 DNA reads as TGTGCCAGTAGTATACGGACAGAGCACTATGGCTACACCTTC.

This chain uses TRBV29-1 with TRBJ1-2, with a tentative D call TRBD1 (5 bases). V lost 3 bases and J lost 4, with 12 bases in between. The germline CDR1 and CDR2 sequences are SQVTM and ANQGSEA. The CDR3 has 13 residues. Here the CDR3 DNA reads TGCAGCGTTGAGCTTGCGGGGGGCTATGGCTACACCTTC. It specifies CSVELAGGYGYTF.

In its sample, this clone was seen once. This sequence joins TRBV2 and TRBJ2-7; no clear D gene. Germline CDR1 reads SNHLY; CDR2 reads FYNNEI. This CDR3 region has 13 residues. Trimming shortened V by 7 bases and J by 1 base, and 11 bases separated the two germline ends. CDR3 region: CASNRDGSYEQYF. The CDR3 coding sequence is TGTGCCAGCAACCGAGATGGATCCTACGAGCAGTACTTC. Full variable domain (missing parts from reference TRBV2 and TRBJ2-7): EPEVTQTPSHQVTQMGQEVILRCVPISNHLYFYWYRQILGQKVEFLVSFYNNEISEKSEIFDDQFSVERPDGSNFTLKIRSTKLEDSAMYFCASNRDGSYEQYFGPGTRLTVT.

The chain joins TRBV27 to TRBJ2-1; a weak D match, TRBD2 (6 bases). The ends were cut back, 4 bases at V and 7 bases at J, with 14 bases in the middle. This CDR3 is 14 amino acids long. Germline CDR1 reads MNHEY; CDR2 reads SMNVEV (reference sequence). CDR3 DNA: TGTGCCAGCAGTTCCCTATGGGGGGAAAATGAGCAGTTCTTC. This codes for CASSSLWGENEQFF.

This chain uses TRBV3-1 (or the pseudogene TRBV3-2) with TRBJ2-3; 7 bases are shared with TRBD2. The CDR3 has 16 amino acids. Trimming at V came to 4 bases and at J to 1 base, leaving 8 bases not matched to a gene. Germline CDR1 reads LGHDT; CDR2 reads YNNKEL (reference sequence). This chain's CDR3 is CASSLLRSGGTDTQYF. CDR3 bases: TGTGCCAGCAGCCTCCTCCGGAGCGGGGGCACAGATACGCAGTATTTT.

CDR3: CASLADSGNTIYF. DNA of the CDR3: TGTGCCAGCCTCGCGGACAGTGGAAACACCATATATTTT. The chain is built from TRBV2 and TRBJ1-3; TRBD1 might be the D (6 bases). With 8 bases removed from V and 3 bases from J, the gap between germline ends came to 11 bases. The V gene's germline CDR1 is SNHLY and CDR2 FYNNEI. The CDR3 loop spans 13 amino acids. Variable domain in full (rest from reference TRBV2 and TRBJ1-3): EPEVTQTPSHQVTQMGQEVILRCVPISNHLYFYWYRQILGQKVEFLVSFYNNEISEKSEIFDDQFSVERPDGSNFTLKIRSTKLEDSAMYFCASLADSGNTIYFGEGSWLTVV.

This chain connects TRBV24-1 to TRBJ2-5; D ambiguous. V was trimmed by 4 bases and J by 10 bases, leaving 9 bases between them. The CDR3 is made up of 11 amino acids. Germline values: CDR1 KGHDR, CDR2 SFDVKD. In nucleotides, the CDR3 is TGTGCCACCAGTGACGGACCCGGCCAGTACTTC. Encoded protein: CATSDGPGQYF.

This clone occurred once. V gene TRBV20-1 combines with J gene TRBJ2-7; D tentatively fits TRBD1 or TRBD2 (6 bases each). The CDR3 is 15 amino acids. Trimming pared 3 bases from V and 6 bases from J, leaving 21 bases between. Germline V gene sequence: CDR1 DFQATT, CDR2 SNEGSKA (reference sequence). This CDR3 reads CSASVPGAQALEQYF. The CDR3 DNA sequence: TGCAGTGCTAGTGTACCGGGGGCGCAGGCTCTCGAGCAGTACTTC.

In this sample, this clone turned up a few times. The J gene is TRBJ2-7, the V gene TRBV7-3; D is unresolved. The CDR3 length is 12 residues. Germline V lookup: CDR1 SGHTA, CDR2 FQGTGA. The V and J ends lost 0 bases and 6 bases respectively, with 6 bases between them. The CDR3 DNA follows: TGTGCCAGCAGCTTAACTGGCGGCGAGCAGTACTTC. It translates to CASSLTGGEQYF. Looking up the rest from reference TRBV7-3 and TRBJ2-7 gives the full variable domain: GAGVSQTPSNKVTEKGKYVELRCDPISGHTALYWYRQSLGQGPEFLIYFQGTGAADDSGLPNDRFFAVRPEGSVSTLKIQRTERGDSAVYLCASSLTGGEQYFGPGTRLTVT.

This chain connects TRBV5-1 to TRBJ2-2; D assignment may be TRBD1 or TRBD2 (5 bases each). Trimming removed 4 bases from V and 7 bases from J, with 20 bases in between. Per germline, CDR1 SGHRS and CDR2 YFSETQ. The CDR3 runs to 16 residues. The CDR3 DNA sequence: TGCGCCAGCAGCGCGATTGGGACCGACGGGAACGGGGAGCTGTTTTTT. This translates into CASSAIGTDGNGELFF.

This chain connects TRBV9 to TRBJ2-1; D is unresolved. The CDR3 covers 16 residues. Germline V gene data show CDR1 as SGDLS and CDR2 as YYNGEE. V lost 0 bases to trimming and J lost 0 bases, with 10 bases between them. CDR3 sequence (DNA): TGTGCCAGCAGCGTAGTTGCAGCTAGCTCCTACAATGAGCAGTTCTTC. This codes for CASSVVAASSYNEQFF.

The V call is TRBV25-1, the J call TRBJ2-1, with 8 positions matching TRBD1. Germline V gene sequence: CDR1 MGHDK, CDR2 SYGVNS. Losses at the gene ends were 3 bases for V and 10 bases for J; bases not matched to a gene: 14. This CDR3 is 16 amino acids long. The CDR3 DNA follows: TGTGCCAGCAGTGATTTCGGACAGGGACCCTTATGGGAGCAGTTCTTC. Translating gives CASSDFGQGPLWEQFF.